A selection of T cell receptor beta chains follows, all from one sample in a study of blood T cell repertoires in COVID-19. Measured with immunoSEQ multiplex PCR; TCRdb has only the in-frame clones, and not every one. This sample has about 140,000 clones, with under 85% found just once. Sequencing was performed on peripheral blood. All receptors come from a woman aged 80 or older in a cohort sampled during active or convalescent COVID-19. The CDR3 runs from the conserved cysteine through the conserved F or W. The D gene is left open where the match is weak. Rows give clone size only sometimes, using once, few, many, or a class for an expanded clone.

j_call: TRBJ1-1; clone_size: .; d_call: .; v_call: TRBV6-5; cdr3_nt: TGTGCCAGCAGAAGGACAGTGAACACTGAAGCTTTCTTT; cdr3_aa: CASRRTVNTEAFF
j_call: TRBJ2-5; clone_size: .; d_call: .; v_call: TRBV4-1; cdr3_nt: TGCGCCAGCAGCCAAGGCCTGGGAGGGGGGTCTGAGACCCAGTACTTC; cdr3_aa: CASSQGLGGGSETQYF
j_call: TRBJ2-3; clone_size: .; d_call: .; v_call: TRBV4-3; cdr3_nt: TGCGCCAGCAGCCAAGATGTACGGAGCGGATATCTCATAAGTAAAGATACGCAGTATTTT; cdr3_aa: CASSQDVRSGYLISKDTQYF
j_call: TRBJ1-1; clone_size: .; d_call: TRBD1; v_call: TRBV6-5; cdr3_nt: TGTGCCAGCACAGGGGGCGGGATGAACACTGAAGCTTTCTTT; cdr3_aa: CASTGGGMNTEAFF
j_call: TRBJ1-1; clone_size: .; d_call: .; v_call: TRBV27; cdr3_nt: TGTGCCAGCAGTTTAACAGGCCTGGGCACTGAAGCTTTCTTT; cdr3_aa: CASSLTGLGTEAFF
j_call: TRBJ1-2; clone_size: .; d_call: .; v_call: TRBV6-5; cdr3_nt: TGTGCCAGCAATTCAGGGCTTCCTAATGGCTACACCTTC; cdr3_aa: CASNSGLPNGYTF
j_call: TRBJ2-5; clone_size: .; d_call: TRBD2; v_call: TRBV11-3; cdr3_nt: TGTGCCAGCAGCTTGGGGGGGTACGAAGAGACCCAGTACTTC; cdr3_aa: CASSLGGYEETQYF
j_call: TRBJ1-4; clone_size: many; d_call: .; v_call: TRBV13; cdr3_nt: TGTGCCAGCAGCTTAGGTTCGGCGGCAGTCACCAGACTGTTTTTT; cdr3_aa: CASSLGSAAVTRLFF
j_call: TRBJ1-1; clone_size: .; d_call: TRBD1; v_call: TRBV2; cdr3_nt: TGTGCCAGCAGCACCGGGACAGGGGGGTCAATGAACACTGAAGCTTTCTTT; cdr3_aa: CASSTGTGGSMNTEAFF
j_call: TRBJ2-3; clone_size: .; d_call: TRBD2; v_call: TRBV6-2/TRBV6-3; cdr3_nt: TGTGCCAGCAGTCGCCGGGGGGGTGGTAATACGCAGTATTTT; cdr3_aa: CASSRRGGGNTQYF
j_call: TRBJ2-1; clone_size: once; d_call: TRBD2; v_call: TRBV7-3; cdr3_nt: TGTGCCAGCAGCCCGGGGACGGGACTAGCGGGGGGGCCTCGGTTCTTC; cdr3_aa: CASSPGTGLAGGPRFF
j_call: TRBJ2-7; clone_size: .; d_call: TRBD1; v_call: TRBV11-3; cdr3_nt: TGTGCCAGCAGCTTGGGGGGGACAGGGAGGGGATTCTACGAGCAGTACTTC; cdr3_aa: CASSLGGTGRGFYEQYF
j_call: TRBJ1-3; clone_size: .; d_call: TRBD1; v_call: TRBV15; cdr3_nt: TGTGCCACCAGCACTATCTGGACAGGCCCCTCTGGAAACACCATATATTTT; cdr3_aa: CATSTIWTGPSGNTIYF
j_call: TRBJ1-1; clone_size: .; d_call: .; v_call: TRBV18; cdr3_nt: TGTGCCAGCTCACCTCAGGGACTTGACTCTGAAGCTTTCTTT; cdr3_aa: CASSPQGLDSEAFF
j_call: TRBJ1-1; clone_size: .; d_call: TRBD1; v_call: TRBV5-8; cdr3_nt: TGTGCCAGCAGCAAAGACAGGGGCCCTGAAGCTTTCTTT; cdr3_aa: CASSKDRGPEAFF
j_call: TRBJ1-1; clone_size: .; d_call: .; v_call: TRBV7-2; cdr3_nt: TGTGCCAGCAGCTTAGGGCCCCAGGGCGAAGCTTTCTTT; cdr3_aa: CASSLGPQGEAFF
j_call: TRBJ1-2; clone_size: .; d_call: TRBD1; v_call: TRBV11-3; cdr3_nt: TGTGCCAGCAGCACGGACAGGAACTATGGCTACACCTTC; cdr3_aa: CASSTDRNYGYTF
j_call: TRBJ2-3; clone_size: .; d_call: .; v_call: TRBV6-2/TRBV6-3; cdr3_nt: TGTGCCAGCAGTACCCGAAGCCGGTTAGGCGGGGCAGATACGCAGTATTTT; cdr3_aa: CASSTRSRLGGADTQYF
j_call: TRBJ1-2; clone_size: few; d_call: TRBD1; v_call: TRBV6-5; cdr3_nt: TGTGCCAGCGGACAGGGGTTCTATGGCTACACCTTC; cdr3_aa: CASGQGFYGYTF
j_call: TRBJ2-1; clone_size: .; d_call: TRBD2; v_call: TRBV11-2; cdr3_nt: TGTGCCAGCAGCTTAAGCGGGACCTCCTACAATGAGCAGTTCTTC; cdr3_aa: CASSLSGTSYNEQFF
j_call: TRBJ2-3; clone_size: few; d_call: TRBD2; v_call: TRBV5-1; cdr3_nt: TGCGCCAGCAGCTTCGACCGACTAGCGGGGGACCTCACAGATACGCAGTATTTT; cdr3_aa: CASSFDRLAGDLTDTQYF
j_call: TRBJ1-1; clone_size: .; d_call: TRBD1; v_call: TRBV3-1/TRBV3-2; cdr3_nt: TGTGCCAGCAGCCAACAATGGGCGGGAGGGGGCCCTTTCTTT; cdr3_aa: CASSQQWAGGGPFF
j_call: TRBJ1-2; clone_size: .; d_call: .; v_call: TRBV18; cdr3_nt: TGTGCCAGCTCACCCCGTGTGAGGGCTGGCTACACCTTC; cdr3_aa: CASSPRVRAGYTF
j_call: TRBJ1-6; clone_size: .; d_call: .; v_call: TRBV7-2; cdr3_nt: TGTGCCAGCAGCTTAGAGGTTAGGGGAAATTCACCCCTCCACTTT; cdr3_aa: CASSLEVRGNSPLHF
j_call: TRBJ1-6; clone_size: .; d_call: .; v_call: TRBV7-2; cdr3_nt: TGTGCCAGCAGCTCCCGGACAGCTTATAATTCACCCCTCCACTTT; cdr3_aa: CASSSRTAYNSPLHF
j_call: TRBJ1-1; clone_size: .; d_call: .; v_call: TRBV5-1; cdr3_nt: TGCGCCAGCAGCTTGGTAGTGAACACTGAAGCTTTCTTT; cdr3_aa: CASSLVVNTEAFF
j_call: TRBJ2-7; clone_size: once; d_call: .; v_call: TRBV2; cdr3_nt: TGTGCCAGCAGGAGAGGACAAACTTCCTACGAGCAGTACTTC; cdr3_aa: CASRRGQTSYEQYF
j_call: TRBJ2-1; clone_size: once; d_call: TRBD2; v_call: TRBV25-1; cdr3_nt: TGTGCCAGCAGTAGCAGCGGGGGGGCCTACAATGAGCAGTTCTTC; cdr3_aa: CASSSSGGAYNEQFF
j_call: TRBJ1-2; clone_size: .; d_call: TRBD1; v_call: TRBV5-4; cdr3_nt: TGTGCCAGCAGCCCGACAGGGGATGGCTACACCTTC; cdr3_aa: CASSPTGDGYTF
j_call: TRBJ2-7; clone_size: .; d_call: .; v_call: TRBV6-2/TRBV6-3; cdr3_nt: TGTGCCAGCAGTTACGGACAGACCTACGAGCAGTACTTC; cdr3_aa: CASSYGQTYEQYF
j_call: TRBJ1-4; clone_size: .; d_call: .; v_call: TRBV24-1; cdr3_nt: TGTGCCACCAGTGGTCAGGGCAATAATGAAAAACTGTTTTTT; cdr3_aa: CATSGQGNNEKLFF
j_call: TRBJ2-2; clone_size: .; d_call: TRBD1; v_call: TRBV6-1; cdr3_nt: TGTGCCAGCAGTGTCCGTGGACAGGGCGCCCCGAACACCGGGGAGCTGTTTTTT; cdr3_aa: CASSVRGQGAPNTGELFF
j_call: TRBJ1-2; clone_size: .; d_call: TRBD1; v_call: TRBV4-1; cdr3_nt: TGCGCCAGCAGCCAAGATAAAAGCGGGACAGGGGGAAGTGACTATGGCTACACCTTC; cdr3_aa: CASSQDKSGTGGSDYGYTF
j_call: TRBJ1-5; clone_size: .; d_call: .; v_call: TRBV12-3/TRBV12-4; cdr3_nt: TGTGCCAGCAGCGGACAACATTATCAGCCCCAGCATTTT; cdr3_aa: CASSGQHYQPQHF
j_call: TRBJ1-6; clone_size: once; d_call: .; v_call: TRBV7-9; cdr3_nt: TGTGCCAGCAGCGAGCAGGGGAGGGATTCACCCCTCCACTTT; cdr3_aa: CASSEQGRDSPLHF
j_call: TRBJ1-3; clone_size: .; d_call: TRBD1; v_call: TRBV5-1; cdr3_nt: TGCGCCAGCAGCTTCGGGACAGGGGCTGGAAACACCATATATTTT; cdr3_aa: CASSFGTGAGNTIYF
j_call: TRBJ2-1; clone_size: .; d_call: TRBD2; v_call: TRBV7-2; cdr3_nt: TGTGCCAGCAGCTCCGGTATTCGGCGGCTAGCGGGGTCCAATGAGCAGTTCTTC; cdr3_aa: CASSSGIRRLAGSNEQFF
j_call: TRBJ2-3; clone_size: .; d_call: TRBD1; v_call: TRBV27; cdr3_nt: TGTGCCATCCGTCGACAGGGTACAGATACGCAGTATTTT; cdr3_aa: CAIRRQGTDTQYF
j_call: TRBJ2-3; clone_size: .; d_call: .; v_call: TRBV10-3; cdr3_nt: TGTGCCATCAGTGATTCGGGAACTAGCACAGATACGCAGTATTTT; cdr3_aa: CAISDSGTSTDTQYF
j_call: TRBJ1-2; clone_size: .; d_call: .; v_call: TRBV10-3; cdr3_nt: TGTGCCATCAGTGAGCCGGGAGCCGGGGGTGGCTACACCTTC; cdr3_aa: CAISEPGAGGGYTF
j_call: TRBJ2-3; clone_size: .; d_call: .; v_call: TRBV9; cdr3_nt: TGTGCCAGCAGCGTAGCTCACCGGGGTCTTGATACGCAGTATTTT; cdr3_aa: CASSVAHRGLDTQYF
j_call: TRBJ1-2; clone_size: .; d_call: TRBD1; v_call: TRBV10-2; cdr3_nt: TGCGCCAGCAGTGAGTCGGGACAGGGCTACACCTTC; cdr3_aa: CASSESGQGYTF
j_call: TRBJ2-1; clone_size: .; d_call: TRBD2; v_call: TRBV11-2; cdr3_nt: TGTGCCAGCAGCTCGCGACTAGCGGGGGGGCCGTCCTACAATGAGCAGTTCTTC; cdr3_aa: CASSSRLAGGPSYNEQFF
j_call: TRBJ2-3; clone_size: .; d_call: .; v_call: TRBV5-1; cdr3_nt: TGCGCCAGCAGCTTGAGGTCGACGGGGGTCTCAGATACGCAGTATTTT; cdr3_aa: CASSLRSTGVSDTQYF
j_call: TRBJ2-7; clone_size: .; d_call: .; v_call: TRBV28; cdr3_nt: TGTGCCAGCTCAGTTTTTTTTTCGGCTAGTCTCTACGAGCAGTACTTC; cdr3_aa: CASSVFFSASLYEQYF
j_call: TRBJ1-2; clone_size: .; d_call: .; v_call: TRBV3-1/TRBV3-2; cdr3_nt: TGTGCCAGCAGCCAAGACTACAGGGTAGGCTACACCTTC; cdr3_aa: CASSQDYRVGYTF
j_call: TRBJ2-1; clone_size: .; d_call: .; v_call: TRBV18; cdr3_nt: TGTGCCAGCTCACGAGGACAGCAATACAATGAGCAGTTCTTC; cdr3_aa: CASSRGQQYNEQFF
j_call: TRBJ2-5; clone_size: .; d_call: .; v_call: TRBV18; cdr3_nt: TGTGCCAGCTCGGGCACCGGGACATTAGAGACCCAGTACTTC; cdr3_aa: CASSGTGTLETQYF
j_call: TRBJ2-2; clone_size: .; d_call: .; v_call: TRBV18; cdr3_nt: TGTGCCAGCTCACCAGAGTTCACCGGGGAGCTGTTTTTT; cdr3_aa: CASSPEFTGELFF
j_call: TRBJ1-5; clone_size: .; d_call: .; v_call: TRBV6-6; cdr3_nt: TGTGCCAGCAGCCTATCGGGTCAGCCCCAGCATTTT; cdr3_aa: CASSLSGQPQHF
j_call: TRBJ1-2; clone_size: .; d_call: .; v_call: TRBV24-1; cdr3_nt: TGTGCCACCAGTGATGGAATGGCAGGATCCTATGGCTACACCTTC; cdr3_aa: CATSDGMAGSYGYTF
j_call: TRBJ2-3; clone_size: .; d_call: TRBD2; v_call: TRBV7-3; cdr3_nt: TGTGCCAGCAGCTTAAGTGTCGCGGGGGGGCCCGGCACAGATACGCAGTATTTT; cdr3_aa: CASSLSVAGGPGTDTQYF
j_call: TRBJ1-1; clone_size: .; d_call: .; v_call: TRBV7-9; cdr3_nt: TGTGCCAGCAGCTTCTCCACAGTAAACACTGAAGCTTTCTTT; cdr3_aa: CASSFSTVNTEAFF
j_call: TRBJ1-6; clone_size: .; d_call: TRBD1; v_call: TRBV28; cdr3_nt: TGTGCCAGCAGATTCACAGGGGGCGCGATAAATTCACCCCTCCACTTT; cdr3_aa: CASRFTGGAINSPLHF
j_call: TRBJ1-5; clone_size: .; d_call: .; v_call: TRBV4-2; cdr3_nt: TGTGCCAGCAGCCAAGAGGCAGGGTCCAGTCAGCCCCAGCATTTT; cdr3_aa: CASSQEAGSSQPQHF
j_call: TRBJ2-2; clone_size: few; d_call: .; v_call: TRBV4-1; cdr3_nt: TGCGCCAGCAGTCCCTTAAGGGGTGGGGACACCGGGGAGCTGTTTTTT; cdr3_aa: CASSPLRGGDTGELFF
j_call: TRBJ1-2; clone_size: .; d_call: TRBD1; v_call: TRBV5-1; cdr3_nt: TGCGCCAGCAGCTTGGCGGGACAGGGTTACTATGGCTACACCTTC; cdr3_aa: CASSLAGQGYYGYTF
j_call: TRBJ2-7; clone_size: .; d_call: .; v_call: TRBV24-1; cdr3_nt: TGTGCCACCAGTGAAACGAACCTGGGAGACTTAGGGCCGGCCGAGCAGTACTTC; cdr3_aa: CATSETNLGDLGPAEQYF
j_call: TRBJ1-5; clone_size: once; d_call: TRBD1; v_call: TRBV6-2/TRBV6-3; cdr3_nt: TGTGCCAGCAGTTACTATGAGACAGGGAGACAGCCCCAGCATTTT; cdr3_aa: CASSYYETGRQPQHF
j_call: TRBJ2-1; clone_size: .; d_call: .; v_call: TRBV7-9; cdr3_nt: TGTGCCAGCAGCCAAGCCGGGACTTGGGACAATGAGCAGTTCTTC; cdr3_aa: CASSQAGTWDNEQFF